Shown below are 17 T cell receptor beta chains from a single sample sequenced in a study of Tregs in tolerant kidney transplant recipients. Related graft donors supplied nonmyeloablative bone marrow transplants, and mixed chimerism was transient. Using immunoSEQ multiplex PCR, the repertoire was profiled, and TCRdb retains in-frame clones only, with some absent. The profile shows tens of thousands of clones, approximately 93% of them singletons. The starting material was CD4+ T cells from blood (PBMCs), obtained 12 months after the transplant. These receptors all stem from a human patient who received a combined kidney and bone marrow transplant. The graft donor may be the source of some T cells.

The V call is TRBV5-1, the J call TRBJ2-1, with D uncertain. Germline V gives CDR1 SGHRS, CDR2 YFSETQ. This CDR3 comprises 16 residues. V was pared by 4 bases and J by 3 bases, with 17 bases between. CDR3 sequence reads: CASSPERNTYYNEQFF. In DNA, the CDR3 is TGCGCCAGCAGCCCGGAGAGGAACACCTACTACAATGAGCAGTTCTTC.

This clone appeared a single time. The DNA for the CDR3 is TGTGCCAGCAGCTTACTTCGACTAGCGGGATCCACCGGGGAGCTGTTTTTT. Translating it yields CASSLLRLAGSTGELFF. The rearrangement uses TRBV5-5 and TRBJ2-2; 11 bases map to TRBD2. Trimming took 2 bases from V and 4 from J; bases not matched to a gene: 7. The CDR3 contains 17 residues. Per the germline V gene, CDR1 is SGHKS and CDR2 is YYEKEE (reference sequence).

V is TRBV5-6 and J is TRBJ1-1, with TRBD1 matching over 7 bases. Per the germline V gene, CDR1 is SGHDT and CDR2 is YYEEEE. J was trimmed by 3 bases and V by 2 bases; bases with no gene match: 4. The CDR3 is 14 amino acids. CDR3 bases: TGTGCCAGCAGCTTCCTTGACAGGGACACTGAAGCTTTCTTT. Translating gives CASSFLDRDTEAFF.

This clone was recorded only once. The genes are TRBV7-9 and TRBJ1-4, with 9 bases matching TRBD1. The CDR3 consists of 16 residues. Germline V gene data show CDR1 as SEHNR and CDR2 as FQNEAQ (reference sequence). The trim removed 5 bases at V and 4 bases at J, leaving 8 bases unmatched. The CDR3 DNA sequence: TGTGCCAGCAGCGCCAAGTGGGGACAGGGTAATGAAAAACTGTTTTTT. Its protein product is CASSAKWGQGNEKLFF.

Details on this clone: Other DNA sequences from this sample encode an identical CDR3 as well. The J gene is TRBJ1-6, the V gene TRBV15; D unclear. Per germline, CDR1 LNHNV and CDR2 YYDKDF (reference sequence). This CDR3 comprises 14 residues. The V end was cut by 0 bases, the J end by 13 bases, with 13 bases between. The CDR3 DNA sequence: TGTGCCACCAGCAGAGATTTAGCTTCTTCCCCCCTCCACTTT. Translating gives CATSRDLASSPLHF.

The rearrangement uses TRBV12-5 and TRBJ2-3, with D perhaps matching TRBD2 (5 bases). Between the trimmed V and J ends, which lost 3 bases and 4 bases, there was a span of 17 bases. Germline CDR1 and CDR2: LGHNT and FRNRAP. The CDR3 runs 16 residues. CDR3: CASGFSRDLVPDTQYF. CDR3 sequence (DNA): TGTGCTAGTGGTTTCTCACGGGATTTAGTCCCAGATACGCAGTATTTT.

This chain's CDR3 is CASSQMYGTGGGSSTDTQYF. The CDR3 DNA sequence: TGTGCCAGCAGCCAGATGTATGGGACTGGGGGGGGTTCTAGCACAGATACGCAGTATTTT. This chain joins TRBV4-2 and TRBJ2-3; TRBD2 matches at 7 bases. V dropped 3 bases and J dropped 0; count of bases not matched to a gene: 18. Germline values: CDR1 LGHNA, CDR2 YNFKEQ. The CDR3 runs 20 residues.

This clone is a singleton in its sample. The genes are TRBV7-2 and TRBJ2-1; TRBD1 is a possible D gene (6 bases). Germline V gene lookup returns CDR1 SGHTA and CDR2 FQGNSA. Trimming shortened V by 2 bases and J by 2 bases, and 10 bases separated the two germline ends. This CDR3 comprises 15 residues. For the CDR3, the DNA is TGTGCCAGCAGCTTAAATCAGGGGCCCTACAATGAGCAGTTCTTC. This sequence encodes CASSLNQGPYNEQFF.

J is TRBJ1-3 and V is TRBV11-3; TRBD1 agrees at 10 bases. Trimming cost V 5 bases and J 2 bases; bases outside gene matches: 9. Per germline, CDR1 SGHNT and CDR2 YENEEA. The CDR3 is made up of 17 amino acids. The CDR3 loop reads CASSPTAGQGAGNTIYF. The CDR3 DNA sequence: TGTGCCAGCAGCCCCACCGCCGGACAGGGGGCTGGAAACACCATATATTTT.

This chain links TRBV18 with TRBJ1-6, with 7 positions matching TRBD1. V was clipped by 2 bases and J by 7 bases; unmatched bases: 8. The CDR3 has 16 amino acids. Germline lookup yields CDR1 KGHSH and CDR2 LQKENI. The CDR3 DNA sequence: TGTGCCAGCTCACCAATCGATGGACAGGAGAATTCACCCCTCCACTTT. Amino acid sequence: CASSPIDGQENSPLHF.

CDR3 region: CASSPRPGQGNEQFF. CDR3 nucleotides: TGTGCCAGCAGCCCCAGGCCGGGACAGGGGAATGAGCAGTTCTTC. The chain has TRBV11-1 and TRBJ2-1; 10 bases agree with TRBD1. With 5 bases clipped from V and 7 bases from J, the junction kept 8 bases outside the gene matches. The CDR3 contains 15 residues. The V gene's germline CDR1 is SGHAT and CDR2 FQDESV (reference sequence).

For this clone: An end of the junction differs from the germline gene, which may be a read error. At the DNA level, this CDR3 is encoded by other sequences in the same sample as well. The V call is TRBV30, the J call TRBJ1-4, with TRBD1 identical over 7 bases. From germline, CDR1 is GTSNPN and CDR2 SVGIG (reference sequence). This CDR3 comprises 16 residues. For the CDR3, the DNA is TGCGCCTGGAGTGTTCCTAGACAGGGTGGGAATGAAAAACTGTTTTTT. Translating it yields CAWSVPRQGGNEKLFF.

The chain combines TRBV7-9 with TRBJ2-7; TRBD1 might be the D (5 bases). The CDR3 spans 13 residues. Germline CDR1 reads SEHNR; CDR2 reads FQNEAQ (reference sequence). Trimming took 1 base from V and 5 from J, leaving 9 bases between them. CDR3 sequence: CASSLDRMNEQYF. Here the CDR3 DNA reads TGTGCCAGCAGCTTAGACAGGATGAACGAGCAGTACTTC.

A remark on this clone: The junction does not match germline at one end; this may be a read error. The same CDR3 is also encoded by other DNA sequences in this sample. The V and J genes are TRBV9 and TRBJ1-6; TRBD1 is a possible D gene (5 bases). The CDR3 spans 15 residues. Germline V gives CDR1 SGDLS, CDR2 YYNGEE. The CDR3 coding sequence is TGTGCCAGCAGCGTAGCTTGGGAGGGGAATTCCCCCCTCCACTTT. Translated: CASSVAWEGNSPLHF. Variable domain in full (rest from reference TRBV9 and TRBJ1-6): DSGVTQTPKHLITATGQRVTLRCSPRSGDLSVYWYQQSLDQGLQFLIQYYNGEERAKGNILERFSAQQFPDLHSELNLSSLELGDSALYFCASSVAWEGNSPLHFGNGTRLTVT.

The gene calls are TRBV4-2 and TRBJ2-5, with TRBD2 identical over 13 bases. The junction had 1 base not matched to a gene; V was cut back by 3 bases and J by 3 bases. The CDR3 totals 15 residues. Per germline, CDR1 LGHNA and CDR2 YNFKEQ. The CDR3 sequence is CASSHGLAGEETQYF. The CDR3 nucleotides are TGTGCCAGCAGCCACGGACTAGCGGGAGAAGAGACCCAGTACTTC.

CDR3 sequence: CASSPSSGTVSYEQYF. CDR3 nucleotide sequence: TGTGCCAGCAGCCCCTCTTCCGGGACAGTCTCCTACGAGCAGTACTTC. This rearrangement joins TRBV27 to TRBJ2-7, with 7 bases identical to TRBD1. CDR3 length equals 16 residues. Germline loops: CDR1 MNHEY, CDR2 SMNVEV (reference sequence). V shed 6 bases and J 0 bases; nucleotides not matched to a gene: 11.

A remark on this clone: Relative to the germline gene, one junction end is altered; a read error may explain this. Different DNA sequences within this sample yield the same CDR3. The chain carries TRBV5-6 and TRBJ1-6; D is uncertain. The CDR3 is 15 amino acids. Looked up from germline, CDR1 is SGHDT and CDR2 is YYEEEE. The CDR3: CASFKERVSNSPLHF. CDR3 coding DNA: TGTGCCAGCTTCAAGGAACGGGTGAGTAATTCCCCCCTCCACTTT.